Below are 30 T cell receptor beta chains sequenced from a single sample in a study of neoadjuvant anti-PD-1 for oral cavity cancer. Some clones are missing from TCRdb's copy, which holds only in-frame ones; the method was immunoSEQ multiplex PCR. The sample shows about 14,000 clones, 71% of them seen only once. Sequenced here: PBMCs, sampled before nivolumab (anti-PD-1) treatment. These receptors all stem from a person aged 35-80 years with oral cavity squamous cell carcinoma.

The chain recombines TRBV19 with TRBJ1-4; D unresolved. V was clipped by 5 bases and J by 5 bases, with 12 bases between them. From germline, CDR1 is LNHDA and CDR2 SQIVND (reference sequence). The CDR3 is 14 amino acids. CDR3 bases: TGTGCCAGTAGTCGCGGGGTCATAAATGAAAAACTGTTTTTT. Residues: CASSRGVINEKLFF.

This clone was observed once. The genes are TRBV19 and TRBJ2-2; D is undetermined. This CDR3 is 12 amino acids long. Deletions cut 5 bases from V and 4 bases from J, with 5 bases between. In germline, CDR1 is LNHDA, CDR2 SQIVND (reference sequence). The CDR3 loop is CASSSFTGELFF. The CDR3 bases are TGTGCCAGTAGTTCCTTCACCGGGGAGCTGTTTTTT.

In this sample, this clone turned up a few times. This sequence joins TRBV28 and TRBJ2-7; weak D call: TRBD1 (6 bases). The germline CDR1 and CDR2 sequences are MDHEN and SYDVKM. V lost 5 bases to trimming and J lost 6 bases, with 11 bases between them. The CDR3 length is 12 residues. The CDR3 region is CASSDRKAEQYF. Here the CDR3 DNA reads TGTGCCAGCAGTGACAGGAAGGCCGAGCAGTACTTC.

This rearrangement joins TRBV5-8 to TRBJ1-1; D may be TRBD1 (5 bases). This CDR3 has 13 residues. Germline V gene sequence: CDR1 SGHTS, CDR2 YDEGEE. V lost 4 bases and J lost 11, with 18 bases in between. The CDR3 is CASSLYDGGKAFF. The CDR3 nucleotides are TGTGCCAGCAGCCTCTACGACGGGGGAAAGGCTTTCTTT. Full variable domain (missing parts from reference TRBV5-8 and TRBJ1-1): EAGVTQSPTHLIKTRGQQATLRCSPISGHTSVYWYQQALGLGLQFLLWYDEGEERNRGNFPPRFSGRQFPNYSSELNVNALELEDSALYLCASSLYDGGKAFFGQGTRLTVV.

The sample holds a few counts of this clone. The chain combines TRBV10-1 with TRBJ2-7; 8 bases match TRBD2. The CDR3 is made up of 14 amino acids. Germline-derived CDR1 and CDR2 are WNHNN and SYGVQD (reference sequence). The V gene end was trimmed by 4 bases and the J gene end by 4 bases; junction bases not matched to a gene: 6. The CDR3 sequence: CASSAGLAGYEQYF. The CDR3 DNA is TGCGCCAGCAGTGCCGGACTAGCCGGTTACGAGCAGTACTTC.

The chain joins TRBV5-1 to TRBJ2-1; D ambiguous. CDR1 SGHRS and CDR2 YFSETQ come from the germline V gene. Trimming removed 2 bases from V and 6 bases from J, with 6 bases in between. The CDR3 spans 12 residues. CDR3 sequence (DNA): TGCGCCAGCAGCTTTTCGTCCAATGAGCAGTTCTTC. The encoded protein is CASSFSSNEQFF.

This clone was observed once. The V gene is TRBV4-1, the J gene TRBJ1-4, with TRBD1 matching 9 bases. This CDR3 region has 16 residues. The germline gives CDR1 MGHRA, CDR2 YSYEKL. J gave up 2 bases and V 2 bases, and 3 bases lay outside the gene matches. CDR3 sequence (DNA): TGCGCCAGCAGCCAACCTGACAGGGGGACTAATGAAAAACTGTTTTTT. Amino acids: CASSQPDRGTNEKLFF.

The table lists this clone with a few counts. The rearrangement joins TRBV7-6 to TRBJ2-5, with 7 bases fitting TRBD1. This CDR3 contains 16 residues. V lost 5 bases, J lost 4 bases, and 13 bases stayed unmatched. CDR1 is SGHVS and CDR2 is FNYEAQ in the germline V gene. DNA of the CDR3: TGTGCCAGCAGCCCAAGACAGGGTGCGGCCGGAGAGACCCAGTACTTC. Amino acids: CASSPRQGAAGETQYF. Drawing the rest from reference TRBV7-6 and TRBJ2-5, the complete variable domain is GAGVSQSPRYKVTKRGQDVALRCDPISGHVSLYWYRQALGQGPEFLTYFNYEAQQDKSGLPNDRFSAERPEGSISTLTIQRTEQRDSAMYRCASSPRQGAAGETQYFGPGTRLLVL.

In its sample, this clone was seen a few times. J is TRBJ1-1 and V is TRBV5-1, with D possibly being TRBD1 (6 bases). Trimming removed 4 bases at V and 4 bases at J, with 17 bases between. The CDR3 runs 15 residues. From germline, CDR1 is SGHRS and CDR2 YFSETQ. CDR3 residues: CASSLTQGYGTEAFF. In DNA, the CDR3 is TGCGCCAGCAGCCTCACCCAGGGGTACGGCACTGAAGCTTTCTTT. Drawing the rest from reference TRBV5-1 and TRBJ1-1, the complete variable domain is KAGVTQTPRYLIKTRGQQVTLSCSPISGHRSVSWYQQTPGQGLQFLFEYFSETQRNKGNFPGRFSGRQFSNSRSEMNVSTLELGDSALYLCASSLTQGYGTEAFFGQGTRLTVV.

This clone has only one observation. V gene TRBV15 combines with J gene TRBJ2-7; perhaps TRBD2 as D (6 bases). This CDR3 has 13 amino acids. Trimming cost V 5 bases and J 0 bases, with 8 bases left between them. From germline, CDR1 is LNHNV and CDR2 YYDKDF (reference sequence). CDR3 DNA: TGTGCCACCAGCTCGACTAGCTCCTACGAGCAGTACTTC. Encoded protein: CATSSTSSYEQYF.

The V gene is TRBV11-2, the J gene TRBJ1-1; 7 bases agree with TRBD1. CDR3 size: 14 residues. V dropped 6 bases and J dropped 6; count of bases not matched to a gene: 10. Germline V gene data show CDR1 as SGHAT and CDR2 as FQNNGV. CDR3 in amino acids: CASSWNRGWAEAFF. The CDR3 DNA is TGTGCCAGCAGTTGGAACAGGGGTTGGGCTGAAGCTTTCTTT.

The chain links TRBV5-8 to TRBJ1-3, with no clear D. This CDR3 comprises 15 residues. Germline values: CDR1 SGHTS, CDR2 YDEGEE. Trimming took 5 bases from V and 0 from J, leaving 12 bases between them. The CDR3 sequence is CASSWPGFSGNTIYF. CDR3 DNA: TGTGCCAGCAGTTGGCCGGGTTTCTCTGGAAACACCATATATTTT.

The V gene is TRBV15, the J gene TRBJ2-1; no reliable D call. This CDR3 comprises 19 residues. Trimming removed 2 bases from V and 4 bases from J, with 24 bases in between. Germline CDR1 and CDR2: LNHNV and YYDKDF (reference sequence). This CDR3 is CATSRPPWAAKGSYNEQFF. The CDR3 DNA reads TGTGCCACCAGCAGACCCCCCTGGGCGGCCAAGGGATCTTACAATGAGCAGTTCTTC.

The chain combines TRBV5-6 with TRBJ1-2; D not certain. The germline V and J ends were trimmed by 1 base and 5 bases, with 9 bases remaining between them. CDR3 length: 13 amino acids. Germline-derived CDR1 and CDR2 are SGHDT and YYEEEE. The CDR3 DNA reads TGTGCCAGCAGCTTGTTCTCACAGTATGGCTACACCTTC. Its translation: CASSLFSQYGYTF. The whole variable domain, remainder taken from reference TRBV5-6 and TRBJ1-2, is DAGVTQSPTHLIKTRGQQVTLRCSPKSGHDTVSWYQQALGQGPQFIFQYYEEEERQRGNFPDRFSGHQFPNYSSELNVNALLLGDSALYLCASSLFSQYGYTFGSGTRLTVV.

The chain combines TRBV6-1 with TRBJ1-5, with no clear D. This CDR3 contains 18 residues. The V gene's germline CDR1 is MNHNS and CDR2 SASEGT. V dropped 3 bases and J dropped 0 bases, with 18 bases sitting between them. CDR3 sequence: CASSDVAHLDNSNQPQHF. The CDR3 DNA reads TGTGCCAGCAGTGATGTAGCTCACTTAGATAATAGCAATCAGCCCCAGCATTTT.

The chain uses TRBV9 and TRBJ2-3; TRBD2 might be the D (5 bases). The CDR3 contains 17 residues. Trimming stripped 4 bases from V and 5 bases from J, with 23 bases between. Germline CDR1 SGDLS, CDR2 YYNGEE. CDR3 sequence: CASSPLLWEWSGDTQYF. DNA of the CDR3: TGTGCCAGCAGCCCCCTTCTTTGGGAGTGGAGTGGAGATACGCAGTATTTT.

This clone showed up just a few times. The V and J genes are TRBV9 and TRBJ1-3, with D uncertain. CDR1 is SGDLS and CDR2 is YYNGEE in the germline V gene. CDR3 size: 16 residues. V was cut by 4 bases and J by 1 base, with 15 bases left in between. The CDR3 nucleotides read TGTGCCAGCAGCCCCAACCTCGGGTTTTCTGGAAACACCATATATTTT. As protein: CASSPNLGFSGNTIYF. The full variable domain, its missing parts supplied by reference TRBV9 and TRBJ1-3, is DSGVTQTPKHLITATGQRVTLRCSPRSGDLSVYWYQQSLDQGLQFLIQYYNGEERAKGNILERFSAQQFPDLHSELNLSSLELGDSALYFCASSPNLGFSGNTIYFGEGSWLTVV.

This clone was found a few times. The chain couples TRBV5-1 to TRBJ1-2; 7 nucleotides agree with TRBD1. The CDR3 extends over 17 amino acids. The ends lost 0 bases at V and 0 bases at J; junction bases unmatched: 8. CDR1 and CDR2 (germline): SGHRS, YFSETQ. CDR3 residues: CASSLGQGPLANYGYTF. The DNA of the CDR3 is TGCGCCAGCAGCTTGGGACAGGGTCCGCTAGCTAACTATGGCTACACCTTC.

This chain uses TRBV2 with TRBJ2-7; D gene unclear. The germline gives CDR1 SNHLY, CDR2 FYNNEI. V shed 6 bases and J shed 2 bases, with 14 bases lying between them. The CDR3 is 14 amino acids. Written as DNA, the CDR3 is TGTGCCAGCAGCGTCAGAGACATCACCTACGAGCAGTACTTC. It is translated as CASSVRDITYEQYF.

V and J are TRBV15 and TRBJ1-1, with 7 positions matching TRBD1. V dropped 1 base and J dropped 4; count of bases not matched to a gene: 6. This CDR3 comprises 15 residues. CDR1 is LNHNV, CDR2 YYDKDF, per germline (reference sequence). DNA of the CDR3: TGTGCCACCAGCAGAGGTAGGGGGCTGGGCACTGAAGCTTTCTTT. Its protein product is CATSRGRGLGTEAFF.

The chain has TRBV30 and TRBJ2-2; 10 nucleotides agree with TRBD2. The CDR3 extends over 17 amino acids. CDR1 is GTSNPN and CDR2 is SVGIG in the germline V gene (reference sequence). The ends lost 0 bases at V and 0 bases at J; junction bases unmatched: 4. Written as DNA, the CDR3 is TGTGCCTGGAGTGTAAGCGGGAGGGCCTCGAACACCGGGGAGCTGTTTTTT. As protein: CAWSVSGRASNTGELFF.

The chain links TRBV5-1 to TRBJ2-7, with TRBD1 as a possible D gene (6 bases). Trimming left V 0 bases short and J 6 bases short, with 13 bases between. Looked up from germline, CDR1 is SGHRS and CDR2 is YFSETQ. The CDR3 runs to 14 residues. The CDR3 spells CASSLGPQGAEQYF. The DNA of the CDR3 is TGCGCCAGCAGCTTGGGGCCACAGGGAGCCGAGCAGTACTTC.

The chain employs TRBV20-1 and TRBJ2-3; D call uncertain. The CDR3 spans 10 residues. With 5 bases removed from V and 9 bases from J, the gap between germline ends came to 9 bases. Germline CDR1 and CDR2: DFQATT and SNEGSKA (reference sequence). The CDR3 region has the DNA TGCAGTGCTCCCCAAGCGACGCAGTATTTT. Encoded protein: CSAPQATQYF.

CDR3 sequence: CASSREGGGPYEQYF. Here the CDR3 DNA reads TGTGCCAGCAGTCGGGAAGGGGGCGGCCCCTACGAGCAGTACTTC. This rearrangement joins TRBV6-1 to TRBJ2-7; 7 bases line up with TRBD1. CDR3 length: 15 residues. Germline CDR1 reads MNHNS; CDR2 reads SASEGT. The V gene end was trimmed by 5 bases and the J gene end by 2 bases; junction bases not matched to a gene: 9.

This clone came up a few times. The CDR3 spells CASSLGGSEAFF. As DNA, the CDR3 is TGTGCCAGCAGCTTAGGGGGTTCTGAAGCTTTCTTT. The rearrangement joins TRBV7-6 to TRBJ1-1; D is uncertain. V was cut by 1 base and J by 6 bases, with 6 bases left in between. This CDR3 region has 12 residues. From germline, CDR1 is SGHVS and CDR2 FNYEAQ.

The chain has TRBV30 and TRBJ1-2; 8 bases fit TRBD1. The CDR3 contains 14 residues. J lost 7 bases, V lost 0 bases, and 7 bases had no gene match. The germline V gene encodes CDR1 GTSNPN and CDR2 SVGIG (reference sequence). The CDR3 protein is CAWSVLDRDSGYTF. As DNA, the CDR3 is TGTGCCTGGAGTGTCCTGGACAGGGATAGTGGCTACACCTTC. Together with reference TRBV30 and TRBJ1-2, the CDR3 gives the full variable domain: SQTIHQWPATLVQPVGSPLSLECTVEGTSNPNLYWYRQAAGRGLQLLFYSVGIGQISSEVPQNLSASRPQDRQFILSSKKLLLSDSGFYLCAWSVLDRDSGYTFGSGTRLTVV.

The sample holds a few counts of this clone. The same CDR3 is also encoded by other DNA sequences in this sample. The chain uses TRBV27 and TRBJ2-3, with unresolved D. There are 12 residues in the CDR3. Germline CDR1 MNHEY, CDR2 SMNVEV (reference sequence). V was shortened by 6 bases and J by 5 bases, with 9 bases between the two germline ends. CDR3 bases: TGTGCCAGCAGCCCCTTGGGAGATACGCAGTATTTT. Translation gives CASSPLGDTQYF.

This clone was detected only a few times. The V call is TRBV5-1, the J call TRBJ1-3; a possible D gene is TRBD1 (6 bases). Germline V gives CDR1 SGHRS, CDR2 YFSETQ. The CDR3 totals 16 residues. The germline V and J ends were trimmed by 0 bases and 4 bases, with 14 bases remaining between them. CDR3 sequence reads: CASSLEGRGSGNTIYF. CDR3 nucleotides: TGCGCCAGCAGCTTGGAGGGCAGGGGTTCAGGAAACACCATATATTTT.

This chain uses TRBV27 with TRBJ1-5; no reliable D call. Germline V gene data show CDR1 as MNHEY and CDR2 as SMNVEV (reference sequence). The CDR3 sequence is 14 residues long. Trimming cost V 5 bases and J 5 bases, with 13 bases left between them. The CDR3 DNA reads as TGTGCCAGCAGTAGGGTGTCAGGTTATCAGCCCCAGCATTTT. It specifies CASSRVSGYQPQHF.

The CDR3 region is CASSSGLAGEPKDTQYF. DNA for the CDR3: TGTGCCAGCAGCTCCGGACTAGCGGGGGAGCCTAAGGATACGCAGTATTTT. The chain couples TRBV12-1 to TRBJ2-3; TRBD2 is the table's D call and was not checked against the DNA. TRBV12-1 is classified as a pseudogene. CDR3 length: 17 residues.